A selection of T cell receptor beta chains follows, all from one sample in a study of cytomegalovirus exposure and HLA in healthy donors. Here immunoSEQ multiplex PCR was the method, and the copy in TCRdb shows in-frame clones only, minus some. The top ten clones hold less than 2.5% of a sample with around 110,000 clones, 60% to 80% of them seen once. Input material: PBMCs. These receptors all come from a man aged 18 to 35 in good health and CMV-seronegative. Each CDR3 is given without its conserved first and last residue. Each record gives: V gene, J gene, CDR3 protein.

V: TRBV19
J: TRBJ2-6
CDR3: ASSHSAGSGANVLT

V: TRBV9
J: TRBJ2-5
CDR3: ASSPQGARGETQY

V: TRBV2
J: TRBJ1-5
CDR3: ASRQGANGNQPQH

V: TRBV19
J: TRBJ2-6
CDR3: ASNPRASSGANVLT

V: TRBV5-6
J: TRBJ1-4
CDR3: ASSLPTGSGEKLF

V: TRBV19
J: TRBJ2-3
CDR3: ASSRPRGVGTDTQY

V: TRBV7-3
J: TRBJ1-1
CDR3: ASSVTLNTEAF

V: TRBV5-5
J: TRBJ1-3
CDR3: ASSYRQSGGGNTIY

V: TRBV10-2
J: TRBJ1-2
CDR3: ASTDWQGGGGYT

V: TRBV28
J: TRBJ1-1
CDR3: ASRRTSRGNTEAF

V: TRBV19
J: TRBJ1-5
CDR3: ASTGTDGINQPQH

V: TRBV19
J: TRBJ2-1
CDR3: ASRSGDVGSEQF

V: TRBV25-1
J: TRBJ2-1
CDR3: ASRPPGLNNNEQF

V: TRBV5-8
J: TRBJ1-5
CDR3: ASSSDRGKSPQH

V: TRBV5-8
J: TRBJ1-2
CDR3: ASSSGDRGPGYT

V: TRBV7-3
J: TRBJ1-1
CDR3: ASSSGTEAF

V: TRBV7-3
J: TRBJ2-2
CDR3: ASSIRPRGTGELF

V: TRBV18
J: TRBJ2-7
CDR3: ASSPRGHATSGTPGEQY

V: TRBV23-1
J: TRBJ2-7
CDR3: ASSQRPMGAYEQY

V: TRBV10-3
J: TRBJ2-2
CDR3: AISDPDRADTGELF

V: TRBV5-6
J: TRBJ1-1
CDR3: ASSLAAGTGNTEAF

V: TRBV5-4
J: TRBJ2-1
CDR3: ASSSAKRSSYNEQF

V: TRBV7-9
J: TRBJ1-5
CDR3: ASSTGTAGQPQH

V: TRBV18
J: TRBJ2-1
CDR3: ASSPANPDRSSYNEQF

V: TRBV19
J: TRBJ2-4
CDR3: ASTETGPRNIQY

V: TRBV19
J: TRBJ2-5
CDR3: ASGARGTQEETQY

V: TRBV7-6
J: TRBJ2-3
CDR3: ASSLVGGSTDTQY

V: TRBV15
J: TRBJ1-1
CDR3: ATSRDFVNTEAF

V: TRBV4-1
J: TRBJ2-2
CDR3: ASSQEEGAWAGELF

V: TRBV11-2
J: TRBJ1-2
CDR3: ASSLAQNYGYT

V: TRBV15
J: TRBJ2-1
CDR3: ATKGGHEQFSHEQF

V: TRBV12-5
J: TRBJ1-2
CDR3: ASGRDRDIYGYT

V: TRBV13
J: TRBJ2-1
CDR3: ASSPRGGGGNEQF

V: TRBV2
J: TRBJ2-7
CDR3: ASRRVFVYEQY

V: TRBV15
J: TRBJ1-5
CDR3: ATTRDQGSNQPQH

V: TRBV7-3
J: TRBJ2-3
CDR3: ASSTGTSLGDTQY

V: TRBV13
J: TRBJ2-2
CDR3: ASSTGLAPGELF

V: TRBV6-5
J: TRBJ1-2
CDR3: ASSYLPVGQSYGYT

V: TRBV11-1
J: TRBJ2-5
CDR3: ASSRGTVETQY

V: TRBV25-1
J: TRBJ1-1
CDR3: ASSKDSLTEAF

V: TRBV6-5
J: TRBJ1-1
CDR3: ASSRGGTEAF

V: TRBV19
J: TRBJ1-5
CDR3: ASSKGLMVGTQH

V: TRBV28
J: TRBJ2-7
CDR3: ASSLVGEGYEQY

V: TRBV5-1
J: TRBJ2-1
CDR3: ASSWDSGTSGVNEQF

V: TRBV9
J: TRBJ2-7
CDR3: ASSVGGDRVHEQY

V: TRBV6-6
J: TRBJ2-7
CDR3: ASRPRGSGGAYEQY

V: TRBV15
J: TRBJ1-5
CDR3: ATSRDPGGQPQH

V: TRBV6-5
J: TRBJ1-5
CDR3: ASRGGQGSQPQH

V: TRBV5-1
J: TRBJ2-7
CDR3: ASSLGDLTTYEQY

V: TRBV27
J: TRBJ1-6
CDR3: ASSPDWSVSPLH

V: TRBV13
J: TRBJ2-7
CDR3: ASSLDPTGTGVYEQY

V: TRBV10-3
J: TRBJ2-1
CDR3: AIRTGSAGEQF